This T cell receptor beta chain comes out of a study of graft-versus-host responses after intestinal transplantation. Study information: Multivisceral, liver-intestinal, or isolated intestinal transplants were performed in recipients.

TCRdb keeps only in-frame clones here, not all; method: immunoSEQ multiplex PCR. The data contain about 70,000 clones, roughly 94% of them seen just once; the ten biggest clones take up around 0.57%. The CDR3 has 15 residues. Regarding the study as a whole: The marrow of recipients harbored GvH clones, and ileum or blood showed some of them first. Allografts carried high graft-versus-host to host-versus-graft clonal ratios in patients having graft-donor T cell macrochimerism.

The count of this clone is one. What it binds is unknown. The sequence came from a human donor who received an intestinal transplant. The chain couples TRBV7-5 to TRBJ1-1; the DNA was not used to check the table's D call, TRBD1. TRBV7-5 is noted as a pseudogene. This sample comprised unstimulated CD8+ T cells sorted from spleen or lymph node cells, obtained before intestinal transplant. Written as DNA, the CDR3 is TGTGTCAGAAGCTCATCCCGACAGGGTTGCACTGAAGCTTTCTTT. Residues: CVRSSSRQGCTEAFF.